The 13 T cell receptor beta chains below come from one sample, sequenced in a study of cytomegalovirus exposure and HLA in healthy donors. PCR amplification relied on 60 Vbeta primers (plus 13 Jbeta primers). The repertoire was sequenced with immunoSEQ multiplex PCR; TCRdb's copy has only in-frame clones and lacks some. The data hold about 130,000 clones, with about 80% observed a single time. Material for sequencing was PBMCs. Source of these receptors: a woman in her 40s in good health and CMV-seropositive.

V is TRBV27 and J is TRBJ2-6; 8 bases are a match to TRBD1. Trimming removed 8 bases from V and 3 bases from J; junction bases left unmatched: 12. The CDR3 is 17 residues long. CDR1 MNHEY and CDR2 SMNVEV come from the germline V gene (reference sequence). CDR3 sequence (DNA): TGTGCCAGCGGCAAACAGGGGGTTCGTCGTGGGGCCAACGTCCTGACTTTC. Translating it yields CASGKQGVRRGANVLTF.

This clone appeared a few times. V and J are TRBV19 and TRBJ1-2; 7 bases map to TRBD1. V gave up 3 bases and J gave up 8 bases; unmatched junction bases: 18. The CDR3 consists of 17 residues. Germline CDR1 LNHDA, CDR2 SQIVND (reference sequence). This CDR3 is CASSISIIPPTGDGYTF. The CDR3 bases are TGTGCCAGTAGTATTAGTATAATCCCCCCAACAGGGGACGGCTACACCTTC.

The rearrangement joins TRBV7-8 to TRBJ2-7; unclear D gene. With 1 base removed from V and 7 bases from J, the gap between germline ends came to 11 bases. The CDR3 consists of 13 residues. The germline V gene has CDR1 SGHVS and CDR2 FQNEAQ. The CDR3 region is CASSLDTTEEQYF. The DNA of the CDR3 is TGTGCCAGCAGCTTAGACACCACGGAGGAGCAGTACTTC.

The V gene is TRBV18, the J gene TRBJ2-5; D remains ambiguous. Germline loops: CDR1 KGHSH, CDR2 LQKENI. The CDR3 loop spans 16 amino acids. Deletions cut 0 bases from V and 5 bases from J, with 16 bases between. In DNA, the CDR3 is TGTGCCAGCTCACCACCGAATACGCGGCTCGAGGAGACCCAGTACTTC. It encodes CASSPPNTRLEETQYF. Full variable domain (missing parts from reference TRBV18 and TRBJ2-5): NAGVMQNPRHLVRRRGQEARLRCSPMKGHSHVYWYRQLPEEGLKFMVYLQKENIIDESGMPKERFSAEFPKEGPSILRIQQVVRGDSAAYFCASSPPNTRLEETQYFGPGTRLLVL.

The J gene is TRBJ2-1, the V gene TRBV18, with D possibly being TRBD2 (6 bases). With 3 bases removed from V and 5 bases from J, the gap between germline ends came to 20 bases. The CDR3 totals 17 residues. Per germline, CDR1 KGHSH and CDR2 LQKENI. This CDR3 reads CASSPAGTLPSDNEQFF. In DNA form, the CDR3 reads TGTGCCAGCTCACCTGCCGGGACTCTCCCTTCGGACAATGAGCAGTTCTTC.

The chain recombines TRBV28 with TRBJ2-7, with D maybe TRBD1 (7 bases). Trimming took off 6 bases at V and 4 bases at J, with 16 bases between the two ends. Germline CDR1 MDHEN, CDR2 SYDVKM. The CDR3 extends over 14 amino acids. The CDR3 sequence: CASSPSGGRYEQYF. The CDR3 DNA reads as TGTGCCAGCAGCCCTTCAGGGGGGAGGTACGAGCAGTACTTC.

The CDR3: CASSGAFQETQYF. The DNA for the CDR3 is TGTGCCAGCAGCGGGGCCTTCCAAGAGACCCAGTACTTC. V is TRBV5-4 and J is TRBJ2-5; the D gene is possibly TRBD1 (5 bases). This CDR3 comprises 13 residues. Germline V gene data show CDR1 as SGHNT and CDR2 as YYREEE (reference sequence). Trimming removed 4 bases at V and 1 base at J, with 8 bases between.

In this sample, this clone turned up a few times. The J gene is TRBJ2-7, the V gene TRBV10-2; maybe TRBD1 (5 bases). The germline gives CDR1 WSHSY, CDR2 SAAADI. The CDR3 is 13 residues long. The V gene lost 6 bases and the J gene lost 0 bases, with 9 bases spanning the gap. CDR3 sequence (DNA): TGCGCCAGCAGGTACAGGCGCTCCTACGAGCAGTACTTC. The encoded protein is CASRYRRSYEQYF.

The gene calls are TRBV14 and TRBJ2-3, with a weak D call TRBD1 (5 bases). Germline V lookup: CDR1 SGHDN, CDR2 FVKESK. Trimming pared 3 bases from V and 2 bases from J, leaving 12 bases between. CDR3 length: 15 amino acids. The CDR3 protein is CASSQGRHPTDTQYF. The CDR3 DNA follows: TGTGCCAGCAGCCAGGGGCGACACCCCACAGATACGCAGTATTTT.

The table lists this clone with a count of one. V is TRBV19 and J is TRBJ1-5; D is unresolved. Germline V gene lookup returns CDR1 LNHDA and CDR2 SQIVND (reference sequence). Trimming cost V 1 base and J 0 bases, with 7 bases left between them. The CDR3 runs 15 residues. Here the CDR3 DNA reads TGTGCCAGTAGTATAGCCACTAATAGCAATCAGCCCCAGCATTTT. Protein sequence: CASSIATNSNQPQHF.

The chain carries TRBV7-2 and TRBJ1-1, with 10 nucleotides matching TRBD1. CDR3 length: 13 amino acids. The germline gives CDR1 SGHTA, CDR2 FQGNSA. V lost 5 bases, J lost 11 bases, and 8 bases stayed unmatched. CDR3 in DNA: TGTGCCAGCAGCGCGGGACAGGGGCGCGAGGCTTTCTTT. This gives the protein CASSAGQGREAFF.

J is TRBJ1-5 and V is TRBV10-3; D possibly corresponds to TRBD1 (5 bases). The CDR3 extends over 16 amino acids. Germline CDR1 and CDR2: ENHRY and SYGVKD. V was trimmed by 2 bases and J by 7 bases, leaving 18 bases between them. DNA for the CDR3: TGTGCCATCAGTGAGAACCGGGACTTCCTCGGACAGCCCCAGCATTTT. Amino acid sequence: CAISENRDFLGQPQHF.

V gene TRBV18 combines with J gene TRBJ2-7; 13 bases match TRBD2. Trimming took 3 bases from V and 7 from J; bases not matched to a gene: 9. Germline-derived CDR1 and CDR2 are KGHSH and LQKENI. This CDR3 is built from 16 residues. The CDR3 reads CASSPGTSGTTREQYF. Written as DNA, the CDR3 is TGTGCCAGCTCACCGGGGACTAGCGGGACAACAAGGGAGCAGTACTTC. The full variable domain, its missing parts supplied by reference TRBV18 and TRBJ2-7, is NAGVMQNPRHLVRRRGQEARLRCSPMKGHSHVYWYRQLPEEGLKFMVYLQKENIIDESGMPKERFSAEFPKEGPSILRIQQVVRGDSAAYFCASSPGTSGTTREQYFGPGTRLTVT.